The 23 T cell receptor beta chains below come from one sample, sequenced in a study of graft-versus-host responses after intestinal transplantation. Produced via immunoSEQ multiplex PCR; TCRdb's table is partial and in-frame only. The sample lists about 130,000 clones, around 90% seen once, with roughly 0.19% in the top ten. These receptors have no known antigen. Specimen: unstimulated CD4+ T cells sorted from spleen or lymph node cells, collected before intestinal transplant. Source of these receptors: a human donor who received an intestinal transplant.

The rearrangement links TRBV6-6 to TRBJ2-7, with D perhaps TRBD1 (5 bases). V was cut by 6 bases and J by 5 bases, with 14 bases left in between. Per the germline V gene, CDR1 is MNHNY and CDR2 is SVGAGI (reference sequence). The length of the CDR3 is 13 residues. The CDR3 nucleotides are TGTGCCAGCAGCACGCGCCAGGGCAACGAGCAGTACTTC. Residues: CASSTRQGNEQYF.

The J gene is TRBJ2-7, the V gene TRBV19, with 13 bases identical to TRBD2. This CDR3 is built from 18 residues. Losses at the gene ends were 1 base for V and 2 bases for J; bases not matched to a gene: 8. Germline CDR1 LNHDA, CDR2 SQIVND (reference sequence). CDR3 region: CASSIVTSGRPPAYEQYF. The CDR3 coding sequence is TGTGCCAGTAGTATAGTGACTAGCGGGAGGCCTCCGGCCTACGAGCAGTACTTC.

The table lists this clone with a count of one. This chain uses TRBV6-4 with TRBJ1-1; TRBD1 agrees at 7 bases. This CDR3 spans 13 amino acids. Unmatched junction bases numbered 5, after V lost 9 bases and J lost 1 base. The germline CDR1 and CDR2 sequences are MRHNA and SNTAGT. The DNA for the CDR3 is TGTGCCAGTGGCCGGGACAGGAACACTGAAGCTTTCTTT. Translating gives CASGRDRNTEAFF.

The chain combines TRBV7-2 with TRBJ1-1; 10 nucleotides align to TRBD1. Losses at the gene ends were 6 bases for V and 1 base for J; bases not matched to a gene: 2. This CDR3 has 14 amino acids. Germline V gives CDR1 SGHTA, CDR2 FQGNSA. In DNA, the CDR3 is TGTGCCAGCAGACGACAGGGGGCGAACACTGAAGCTTTCTTT. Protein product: CASRRQGANTEAFF.

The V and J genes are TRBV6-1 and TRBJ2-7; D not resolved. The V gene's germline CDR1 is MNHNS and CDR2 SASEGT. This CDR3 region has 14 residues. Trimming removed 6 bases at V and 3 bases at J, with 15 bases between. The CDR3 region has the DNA TGTGCCAGCAGCCCATCCGCGACCCGCTACGAGCAGTACTTC. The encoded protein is CASSPSATRYEQYF.

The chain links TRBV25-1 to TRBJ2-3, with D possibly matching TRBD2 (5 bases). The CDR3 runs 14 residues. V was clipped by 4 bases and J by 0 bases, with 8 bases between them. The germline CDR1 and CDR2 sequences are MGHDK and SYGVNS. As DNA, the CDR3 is TGTGCCAGCAGTGCGCGGGTTAGCACAGATACGCAGTATTTT. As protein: CASSARVSTDTQYF.

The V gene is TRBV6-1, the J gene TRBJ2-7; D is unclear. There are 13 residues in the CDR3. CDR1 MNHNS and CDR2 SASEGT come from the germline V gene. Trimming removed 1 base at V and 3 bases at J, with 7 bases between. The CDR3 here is CASSEERDYEQYF. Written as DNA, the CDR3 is TGTGCCAGCAGTGAAGAAAGGGACTACGAGCAGTACTTC.

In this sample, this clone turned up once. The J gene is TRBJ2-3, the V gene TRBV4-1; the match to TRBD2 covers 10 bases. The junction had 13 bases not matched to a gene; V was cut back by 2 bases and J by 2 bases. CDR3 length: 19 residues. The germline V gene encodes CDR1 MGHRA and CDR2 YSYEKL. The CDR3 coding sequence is TGCGCCAGCAGCCAACTCCCGTCTGCGGGACTAGCGACCACAGATACGCAGTATTTT. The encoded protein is CASSQLPSAGLATTDTQYF.

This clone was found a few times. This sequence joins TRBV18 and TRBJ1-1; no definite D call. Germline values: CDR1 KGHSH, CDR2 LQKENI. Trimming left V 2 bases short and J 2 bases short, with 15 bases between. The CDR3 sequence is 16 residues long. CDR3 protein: CASSPGVSGLNTEAFF. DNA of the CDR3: TGTGCCAGCTCACCAGGGGTCTCAGGCCTTAACACTGAAGCTTTCTTT.

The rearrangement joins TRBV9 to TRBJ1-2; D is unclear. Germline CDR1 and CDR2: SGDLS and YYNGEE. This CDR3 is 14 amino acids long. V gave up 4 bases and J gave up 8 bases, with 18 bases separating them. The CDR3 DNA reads TGTGCCAGCAGCCCAAGACGAAGTCGGGAGGGCTACACCTTC. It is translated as CASSPRRSREGYTF.

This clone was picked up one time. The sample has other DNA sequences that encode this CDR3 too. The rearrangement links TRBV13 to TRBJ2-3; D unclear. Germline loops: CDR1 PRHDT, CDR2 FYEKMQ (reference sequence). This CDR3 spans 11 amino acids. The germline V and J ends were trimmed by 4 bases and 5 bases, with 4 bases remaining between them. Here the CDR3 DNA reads TGTGCCAGCAGCTCTAGAGATACGCAGTATTTT. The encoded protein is CASSSRDTQYF.

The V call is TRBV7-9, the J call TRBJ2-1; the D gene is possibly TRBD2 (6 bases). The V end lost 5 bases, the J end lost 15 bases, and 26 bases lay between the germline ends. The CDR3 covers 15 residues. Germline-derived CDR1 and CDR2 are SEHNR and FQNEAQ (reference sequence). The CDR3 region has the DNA TGTGCCAGCAGCCGCTTGAATCAACCTAGCGAGGCGGTGTTCTTC. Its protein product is CASSRLNQPSEAVFF.

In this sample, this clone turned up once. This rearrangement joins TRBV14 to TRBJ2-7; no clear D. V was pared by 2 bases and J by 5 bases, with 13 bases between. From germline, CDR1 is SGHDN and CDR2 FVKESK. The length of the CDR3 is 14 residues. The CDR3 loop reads CASSQMRGFNEQYF. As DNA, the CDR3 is TGTGCCAGCAGCCAAATGAGAGGTTTCAACGAGCAGTACTTC. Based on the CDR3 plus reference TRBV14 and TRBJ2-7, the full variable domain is EAGVTQFPSHSVIEKGQTVTLRCDPISGHDNLYWYRRVMGKEIKFLLHFVKESKQDESGMPNNRFLAERTGGTYSTLKVQPAELEDSGVYFCASSQMRGFNEQYFGPGTRLTVT.

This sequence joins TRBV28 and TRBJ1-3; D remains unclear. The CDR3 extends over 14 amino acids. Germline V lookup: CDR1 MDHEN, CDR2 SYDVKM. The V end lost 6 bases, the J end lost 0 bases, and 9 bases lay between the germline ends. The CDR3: CASSPVYSGNTIYF. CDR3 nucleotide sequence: TGTGCCAGCAGCCCGGTGTACTCTGGAAACACCATATATTTT.

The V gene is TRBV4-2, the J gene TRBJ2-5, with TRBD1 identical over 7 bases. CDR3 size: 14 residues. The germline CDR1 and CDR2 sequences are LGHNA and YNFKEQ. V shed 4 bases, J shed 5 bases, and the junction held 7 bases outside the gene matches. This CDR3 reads CASSPGGEGETQYF. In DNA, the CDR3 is TGTGCCAGCAGCCCAGGGGGAGAGGGGGAGACCCAGTACTTC.

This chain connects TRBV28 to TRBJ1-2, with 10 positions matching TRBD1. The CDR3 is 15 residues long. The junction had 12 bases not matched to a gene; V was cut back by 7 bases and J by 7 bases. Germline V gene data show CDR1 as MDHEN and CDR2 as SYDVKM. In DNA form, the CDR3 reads TGTGCCAGCACCCTACCCCGGGGACAGGGGTCTGGCTACACCTTC. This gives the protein CASTLPRGQGSGYTF.

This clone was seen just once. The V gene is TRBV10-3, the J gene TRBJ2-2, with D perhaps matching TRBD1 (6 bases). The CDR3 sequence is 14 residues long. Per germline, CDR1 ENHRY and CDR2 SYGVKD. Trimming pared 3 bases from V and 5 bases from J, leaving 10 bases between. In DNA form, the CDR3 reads TGTGCCATCAGTGACAGGGGAAGGACCGGGGAGCTGTTTTTT. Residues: CAISDRGRTGELFF.

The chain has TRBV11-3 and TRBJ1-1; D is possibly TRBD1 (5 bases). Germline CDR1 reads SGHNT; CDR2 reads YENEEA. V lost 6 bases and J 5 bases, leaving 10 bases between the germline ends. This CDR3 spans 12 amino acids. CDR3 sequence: CASRGTGTEAFF. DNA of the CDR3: TGTGCCAGCAGGGGGACGGGAACTGAAGCTTTCTTT.

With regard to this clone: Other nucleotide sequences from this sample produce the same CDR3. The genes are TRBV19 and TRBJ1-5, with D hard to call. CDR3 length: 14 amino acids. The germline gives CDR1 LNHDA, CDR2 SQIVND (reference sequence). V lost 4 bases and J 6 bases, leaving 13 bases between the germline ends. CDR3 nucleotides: TGTGCCAGTAGTAAGTCGAGGGAACGTCAGCCCCAGCATTTT. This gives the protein CASSKSRERQPQHF.

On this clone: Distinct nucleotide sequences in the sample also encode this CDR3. CDR3 protein: CASSLQGSHYEQYF. The CDR3 nucleotides are TGTGCCAGCAGCTTGCAGGGTAGCCACTACGAGCAGTACTTC. This chain links TRBV5-4 with TRBJ2-7, with D possibly matching TRBD1 (5 bases). Germline-derived CDR1 and CDR2 are SGHNT and YYREEE (reference sequence). CDR3 length equals 14 residues. V was clipped by 1 base and J by 3 bases, with 11 bases between them.

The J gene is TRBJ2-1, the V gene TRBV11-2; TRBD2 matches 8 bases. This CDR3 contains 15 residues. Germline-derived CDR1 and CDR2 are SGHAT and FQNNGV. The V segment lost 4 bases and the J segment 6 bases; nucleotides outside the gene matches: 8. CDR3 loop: CASSSIAGPRNEQFF. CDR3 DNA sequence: TGTGCCAGCAGCTCTATAGCGGGACCCCGCAATGAGCAGTTCTTC.

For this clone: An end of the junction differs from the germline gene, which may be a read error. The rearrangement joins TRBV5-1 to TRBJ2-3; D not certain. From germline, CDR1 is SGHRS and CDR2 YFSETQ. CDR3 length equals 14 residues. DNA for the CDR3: TGCGCCAACAGCTTCGAAGGGCCCACAGATACGCAGTATTTT. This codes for CANSFEGPTDTQYF.

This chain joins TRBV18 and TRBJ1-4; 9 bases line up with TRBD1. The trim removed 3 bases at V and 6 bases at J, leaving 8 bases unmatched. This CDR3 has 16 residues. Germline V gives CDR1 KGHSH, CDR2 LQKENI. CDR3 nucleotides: TGTGCCAGCTCACCCCTATACAGGGGGCAAGATGAAAAACTGTTTTTT. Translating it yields CASSPLYRGQDEKLFF.